Presented here are 25 T cell receptor beta chains from one specimen sequenced in a study of molecular identifiers for immune sequencing clone quantification. Via MiXCR, TCRdb re-called the PCR reads, giving one row per CDR3 protein. Counted here are about 63,000 distinct CDR3 sequences, under 20% occurring once; the ten biggest clones make up around 1.4%. Source material: naive CD8+ T cells from blood, with Jurkat cell RNA spiked in. Subset here: FACS-sorted CD8+CD4-CCR7+CD45RA+ naive T cells. The receptors stem from a human donor in good health. Some libraries in this study had Jurkat cell RNA spiked in.

This chain uses TRBV7-8 with TRBJ2-7; D might be TRBD1 or TRBD2, each matching 5 bases. V was trimmed by 5 bases and J by 1 base, leaving 18 bases between them. The CDR3 has 16 amino acids. CDR1 and CDR2 from the germline V gene are SGHVS and FQNEAQ. As DNA, the CDR3 is TGTGCCAGCAGCGAGATTGTGGGGGAGATATCCTACGAGCAGTACTTC. It codes for CASSEIVGEISYEQYF.

CDR3 region: CASSLMNYEQYF. CDR3 coding DNA: TGTGCCAGCAGTTTAATGAATTACGAGCAGTACTTC. V usage is TRBV12-3 or TRBV12-4 and J usage is TRBJ2-7; D remains ambiguous. V gave up 2 bases and J gave up 4 bases, with 6 bases separating them. CDR3 length equals 12 residues.

The chain has TRBV6-5 and TRBJ2-1, with 9 positions matching TRBD2. Germline lookup yields CDR1 MNHEY and CDR2 SVGAGI. After removal of 4 bases from V and 9 bases from J, the junction contained 7 bases not matched to a gene. The length of the CDR3 is 14 residues. The CDR3 DNA sequence: TGTGCCAGCAGTTTAGGACTAGCGCGGGGTGAGCAGTTCTTC. It specifies CASSLGLARGEQFF.

This clonotype came up many times. This chain joins TRBV24-1 and TRBJ2-1; possibly TRBD1 for D (5 bases). Germline V gene data show CDR1 as KGHDR and CDR2 as SFDVKD. The CDR3 contains 17 residues. V dropped 1 base and J dropped 6 bases, with 18 bases sitting between them. The CDR3 protein is CATSDLGSEGALNEQFF. In nucleotides, the CDR3 is TGTGCCACCAGTGATTTAGGGTCTGAAGGGGCCCTCAATGAGCAGTTCTTC.

This clonotype was seen only a few times. The V gene is TRBV7-2, the J gene TRBJ2-7, with 7 bases aligning to TRBD2. Looked up from germline, CDR1 is SGHTA and CDR2 is FQGNSA. Unmatched junction bases numbered 7, after V lost 2 bases and J lost 0 bases. The CDR3 has 16 residues. The CDR3 here is CASSLIGGSVSYEQYF. The CDR3, as DNA: TGTGCCAGCAGCTTAATCGGCGGGAGCGTCTCCTACGAGCAGTACTTC.

With respect to this clonotype: Because it lacks the conserved phenylalanine or tryptophan at the end, this CDR3 is likely a read error. The rearrangement uses TRBV11-2 and TRBJ2-1, with D possibly called TRBD1 or TRBD2 (5 bases each). V lost 6 bases to trimming and J lost 5 bases, with 11 bases between them. Germline CDR1 reads SGHAT; CDR2 reads FQNNGV. The CDR3 runs 13 residues. The CDR3 DNA reads TGTGCCAGCAGGGGGGTAGCAGACAATGAGCAGTTCCTC. It translates to CASRGVADNEQFL.

This clonotype has a handful of counts. The V and J genes are TRBV5-4 and TRBJ2-5, with D uncertain. Per the germline V gene, CDR1 is SGHNT and CDR2 is YYREEE (reference sequence). The CDR3 is made up of 15 amino acids. V lost 1 base and J 4 bases, leaving 14 bases between the germline ends. CDR3 in amino acids: CASSLRVAVPETQYF. The CDR3 region has the DNA TGTGCCAGCAGCTTGCGCGTGGCGGTACCAGAGACCCAGTACTTC. Full variable domain (remainder filled in from reference TRBV5-4 and TRBJ2-5): ETGVTQSPTHLIKTRGQQVTLRCSSQSGHNTVSWYQQALGQGPQFIFQYYREEENGRGNFPPRFSGLQFPNYSSELNVNALELDDSALYLCASSLRVAVPETQYFGPGTRLLVL.

This clonotype was observed many times. The chain joins TRBV7-2 to TRBJ1-4, with D tentatively TRBD1 (5 bases). The V and J ends lost 0 bases and 10 bases respectively, with 21 bases between them. Germline V gene data show CDR1 as SGHTA and CDR2 as FQGNSA. The CDR3 contains 17 residues. CDR3 nucleotides: TGTGCCAGCAGCTTAGCATGGGGGGATGGACCTTATGGAAAACTGTTTTTT. Protein product: CASSLAWGDGPYGKLFF.

This clonotype was counted at least ten times. This sequence joins TRBV3-2 and TRBJ2-7; the listed D gene, TRBD2, was not tested against the DNA. TRBV3-2 is flagged as a pseudogene. This CDR3 comprises 19 residues. CDR3 sequence: CASSHAAGSSGRTPYEQYF. CDR3 in DNA: TGTGCCAGCAGCCACGCGGCGGGAAGTAGCGGGAGGACTCCTTACGAGCAGTACTTC.

This clonotype was picked up a small number of times. The V and J genes are TRBV7-2 and TRBJ2-1; TRBD2 agrees at 11 bases. This CDR3 contains 16 residues. The germline gives CDR1 SGHTA, CDR2 FQGNSA. The V gene end was trimmed by 1 base and the J gene end by 2 bases; junction bases not matched to a gene: 1. DNA for the CDR3: TGTGCCAGCAGCTTAGGACTAGCGGGACCCTACAATGAGCAGTTCTTC. This gives the protein CASSLGLAGPYNEQFF.

This clonotype was recorded many times. The V gene is TRBV28, the J gene TRBJ2-3; D uncertain. Germline V gene sequence: CDR1 MDHEN, CDR2 SYDVKM. This CDR3 has 14 residues. The V and J ends lost 4 bases and 4 bases respectively, with 12 bases between them. CDR3 DNA: TGTGCCAGCAGTTCCCCCCTTCAGTCAGATACGCAGTATTTT. Translation gives CASSSPLQSDTQYF.

This clonotype was counted many times. The rearrangement links TRBV7-9 to TRBJ1-3, with 9 bases lining up with TRBD1. The CDR3 runs to 17 residues. Losses at the gene ends were 8 bases for V and 4 bases for J; bases not matched to a gene: 15. CDR1 and CDR2 from the germline V gene are SEHNR and FQNEAQ (reference sequence). CDR3 sequence reads: CASPILEQGARGNTIYF. The CDR3 nucleotides read TGTGCCAGCCCCATCCTGGAACAGGGGGCGCGCGGAAACACCATATATTTT.

This clonotype was observed a handful of times. The rearrangement uses TRBV6-6 and TRBJ1-2; possibly TRBD1 for D (5 bases). Trimming shortened V by 5 bases and J by 4 bases, and 14 bases separated the two germline ends. CDR1 and CDR2 from the germline V gene are MNHNY and SVGAGI (reference sequence). This CDR3 is built from 14 residues. In nucleotides, the CDR3 is TGTGCCAGCAGTCCCACGAGGGACCTCTATGGCTACACCTTC. It yields the protein CASSPTRDLYGYTF.

The table lists this clonotype with many counts. The CDR3 protein is CASSLLTRDTQYF. CDR3 DNA: TGTGCCAGCAGTTTATTGACTCGGGATACGCAGTATTTT. The rearrangement links TRBV27 to TRBJ2-3; D unclear. Germline CDR1 reads MNHEY; CDR2 reads SMNVEV (reference sequence). The CDR3 is 13 amino acids. The germline V and J ends were trimmed by 1 base and 6 bases, with 8 bases remaining between them.

About this clonotype itself: This CDR3 is missing its conserved last phenylalanine or tryptophan, likely due to a read error. The V gene is TRBV11-2, the J gene TRBJ2-3; perhaps TRBD1 as D (6 bases). The J call may be mistaken, given a closer DNA end match to TRBJ1-5. The CDR3 contains 17 residues. CDR1 and CDR2 (germline): SGHAT, FQNNGV. The CDR3 sequence is CASSPPGTRGGSDTQHS. In nucleotides, the CDR3 is TGTGCCAGCAGCCCGCCCGGGACCAGGGGAGGGTCAGATACGCAGCATTCT.

The genes are TRBV12-3 or TRBV12-4 and TRBJ1-2, with TRBD1 matching over 9 bases. V gave up 8 bases and J gave up 2 bases; unmatched junction bases: 3. The CDR3 runs 13 residues. CDR3 in DNA: TGTGCCAGCGTCGGGACAGGGAACTATGGCTACACCTTC. Translated: CASVGTGNYGYTF.

This clonotype was recorded many times. The rearrangement joins TRBV2 to TRBJ2-1; 8 nucleotides line up with TRBD2. V was clipped by 6 bases and J by 4 bases; unmatched bases: 8. This CDR3 has 15 residues. Germline CDR1 SNHLY, CDR2 FYNNEI. The CDR3 reads CASSAGTRLYNEQFF. CDR3 bases: TGTGCCAGCAGCGCCGGGACTAGGTTATACAATGAGCAGTTCTTC.

The chain combines TRBV9 with TRBJ2-3; no clear D gene. Trimming stripped 0 bases from V and 0 bases from J, with 8 bases between. From germline, CDR1 is SGDLS and CDR2 YYNGEE. The CDR3 is 15 residues long. CDR3 DNA: TGTGCCAGCAGCGTAGGCGGCTTAAGCACAGATACGCAGTATTTT. Translated: CASSVGGLSTDTQYF.

This clonotype was recorded many times. The chain has TRBV4-2 and TRBJ2-1; maybe TRBD2 (6 bases). CDR3 length: 17 amino acids. With 1 base removed from V and 2 bases from J, the gap between germline ends came to 15 bases. The germline CDR1 and CDR2 sequences are LGHNA and YNFKEQ. Here the CDR3 DNA reads TGTGCCAGCAGCCAAGGAGAGCGGGTTTCCCCCTACAATGAGCAGTTCTTC. Amino acids: CASSQGERVSPYNEQFF.

This clonotype has ten or more counts. The chain combines TRBV5-1 with TRBJ2-3; 8 bases line up with TRBD2. This CDR3 contains 16 residues. Germline CDR1 and CDR2: SGHRS and YFSETQ. The V and J ends lost 3 bases and 2 bases, in that order; junction bases with no gene match: 8. For the CDR3, the DNA is TGCGCCAGCAGCTCGCGACTAGCGACCTACACAGATACGCAGTATTTT. It codes for CASSSRLATYTDTQYF.

The chain employs TRBV24-1 and TRBJ2-2, with TRBD2 as a possible D gene (5 bases). CDR1 and CDR2 from the germline V gene are KGHDR and SFDVKD. The CDR3 sequence is 15 residues long. Trimming cost V 3 bases and J 4 bases, with 11 bases left between them. DNA for the CDR3: TGTGCCACCAGTGATCGCAAGGCGGGCACCGGGGAGCTGTTTTTT. Translating it yields CATSDRKAGTGELFF.

This clonotype was counted a few times. The genes are TRBV28 and TRBJ1-5, with 7 bases identical to TRBD1. Germline CDR1 reads MDHEN; CDR2 reads SYDVKM. This CDR3 has 15 residues. V lost 1 base to trimming and J lost 4 bases; unmatched junction nucleotides: 4. This CDR3 is CASSLFAGGNQPQHF. CDR3 nucleotides: TGTGCCAGCAGTTTATTTGCAGGGGGGAATCAGCCCCAGCATTTT.

This clonotype has ten or more counts. V and J are TRBV20-1 and TRBJ2-2; D gene uncertain. The V gene lost 6 bases and the J gene lost 6 bases, with 14 bases spanning the gap. Germline V lookup: CDR1 DFQATT, CDR2 SNEGSKA (reference sequence). The CDR3 runs to 13 residues. This CDR3 reads CSAIGFGSGELFF. The CDR3 DNA reads TGCAGTGCCATAGGTTTTGGCTCCGGGGAGCTGTTTTTT.

This clonotype was picked up many times. This chain links TRBV5-4 with TRBJ2-3, with 11 bases aligning to TRBD1. Germline V gene data show CDR1 as SGHNT and CDR2 as YYREEE (reference sequence). Trimming at V came to 4 bases and at J to 6 bases, leaving 10 bases not matched to a gene. The CDR3 is 16 amino acids. CDR3: CASSVGTGGLLDTQYF. CDR3 DNA sequence: TGTGCCAGCAGCGTAGGGACAGGGGGTTTACTGGATACGCAGTATTTT.

Points on this clonotype: Being one base from a much bigger clone, this may be a read error. The chain is built from TRBV5-1 and TRBJ2-1, with TRBD1 matching 10 bases. V was clipped by 3 bases and J by 4 bases; unmatched bases: 4. CDR3 length: 15 amino acids. Germline CDR1 is SGHRS and CDR2 is YFSETQ. The CDR3 protein is CASSSTGGRYNEQFF. CDR3 bases: TGCGCCAGCAGCTCGACAGGGGGCCGATACAATGAGCAGTTCTTC.